Here is one T cell receptor beta chain with its context. This sample was included in a study of blood T cell repertoires in COVID-19. Study details: The analysed material was cDNA or gDNA that came from T cells, B-cell-depleted T cells, or PBMCs.

As originally analysed: Estimates of nucleated cell counts were drawn from the amplification of reference gene primers. Assay used: immunoSEQ multiplex PCR; TCRdb lists only in-frame clones, some missing. Clonal size and the V and J genes are those of that table, whereas D and trimming came from the DNA. The sample shows over 200,000 clones, 85% to 90% of them seen only once. The clonotype was recovered from a man in his fifties with COVID-19, enrolled during active disease. The sequencing sample was made of peripheral blood.

The CDR3: CASSIGVGTGQKDTQYF. For the CDR3, the DNA is TGTGCCAGTAGTATAGGGGTTGGGACAGGCCAAAAGGATACGCAGTATTTT. This sequence joins TRBV19 and TRBJ2-3; 8 nucleotides line up with TRBD1. The V gene's germline CDR1 is LNHDA and CDR2 SQIVND (reference sequence). The CDR3 contains 17 residues. The V gene end was trimmed by 1 base and the J gene end by 6 bases; junction bases not matched to a gene: 12.